This record looks at one T cell receptor (beta chain) sequence and its context. Healthy Caucasian individuals from Russia aged about 6 to 90 were enrolled as donors. This record belongs to a study of blood T cells in healthy people across ages. Germline CDR1 is SEHNR and CDR2 is FQNEAQ (reference sequence). Deletions cut 5 bases from V and 3 bases from J, with 17 bases between. The CDR3 consists of 15 residues. Combining a sample-barcoded 5' primer with a J-beta primer mix, a second PCR ran for about 6 to 12 cycles. TCRdb fed the 5' RACE reads into MiXCR, producing one record per CDR3 protein. The profile covers about 570,000 distinct CDR3 sequences, with about 25% appearing a single time and 3% to 4.5% taken by the ten largest. This sample was shared with a second study, whose subject was T cells of mothers and their children.

The chain uses TRBV7-9 and TRBJ2-7; D remains ambiguous. Sequencing was carried out using blood. The sequence was collected from a boy aged 2 to 10 in good health. The CDR3 region is CASSQAYSPGYEQYF. The DNA for the CDR3 is TGTGCCAGCAGCCAGGCGTACAGCCCGGGCTACGAGCAGTACTTC. The full variable domain, rest sourced from reference TRBV7-9 and TRBJ2-7, is DTGVSQNPRHKITKRGQNVTFRCDPISEHNRLYWYRQTLGQGPEFLTYFQNEAQLEKSRLLSDRFSAERPKGSFSTLEIQRTEQGDSAMYLCASSQAYSPGYEQYFGPGTRLTVT.